Sequencing of this T cell receptor beta chain was carried out in a study of radiotherapy plus CTLA-4 blockade in lung cancer. Study in general: Of all patients, approximately 18% responded objectively and 30% to 35% showed disease control.

Participants had chemo-refractory metastatic non-small-cell lung cancer and were treated with focal radiation plus ipilimumab CTLA-4 blockade. Method: immunoSEQ multiplex PCR; TCRdb's copy keeps in-frame clones and lacks some. The sample yields under 55,000 clones, around 80% seen once. J was trimmed by 4 bases and V by 4 bases; bases with no gene match: 9. Germline assignment: CDR1 LGHNA and CDR2 YNFKEQ. The CDR3 extends over 15 amino acids. Material: peripheral blood, obtained from a patient treated with radiotherapy plus ipilimumab. The chain uses TRBV4-2 and TRBJ2-7, with 8 bases aligning to TRBD2. The receptor was derived from a human donor with non-small cell lung cancer who had a partial response to radiotherapy plus ipilimumab. CDR3 in amino acids: CASSRGLAKDYEQYF. In DNA form, the CDR3 reads TGTGCCAGCAGCCGTGGACTAGCTAAAGATTACGAGCAGTACTTC.